Given below is one T cell receptor beta chain in context. In the PCR, 60 Vbeta and 13 Jbeta primers were used. Authors' methods: Roughly 11 million shared chains were among the about 80 million unique TCR beta chains that a later analysis counted. Assay: immunoSEQ multiplex PCR; the TCRdb copy retains only in-frame clones and omits some. V and J calls and clone size are given by that table; D and trimming were obtained from the DNA. The table has roughly 160,000 clones, about 75% seen once; the top ten hold over 12%. Germline-derived CDR1 and CDR2 are MNHEY and SMNVEV (reference sequence). Trimming stripped 0 bases from V and 3 bases from J, with 17 bases between. This CDR3 has 17 residues. The data were obtained in a study of cytomegalovirus exposure and HLA in healthy donors.

The material sequenced was PBMCs. The clonotype comes from a man aged 45 to 65 in good health and CMV-seropositive. The V and J genes are TRBV27 and TRBJ1-2, with TRBD1 as a possible D gene (5 bases). The CDR3 loop reads CASSLSISAGLHYGYTF. In nucleotides, the CDR3 is TGTGCCAGCAGTTTATCGATTTCGGCAGGGCTGCACTATGGCTACACCTTC.